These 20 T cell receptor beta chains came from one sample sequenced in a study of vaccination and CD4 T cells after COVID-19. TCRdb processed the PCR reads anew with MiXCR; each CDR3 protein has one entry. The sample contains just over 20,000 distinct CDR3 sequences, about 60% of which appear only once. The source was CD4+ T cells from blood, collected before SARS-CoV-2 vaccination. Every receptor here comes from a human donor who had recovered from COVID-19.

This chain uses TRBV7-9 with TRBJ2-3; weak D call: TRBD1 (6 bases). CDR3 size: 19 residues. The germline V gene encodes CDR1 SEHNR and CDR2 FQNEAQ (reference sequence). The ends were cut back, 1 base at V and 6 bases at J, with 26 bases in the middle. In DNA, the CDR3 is TGTGCCAGCAGCTTAGATTTCGTAGGCGACGACAGGTTTCTGGATACGCAGTATTTT. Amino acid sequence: CASSLDFVGDDRFLDTQYF.

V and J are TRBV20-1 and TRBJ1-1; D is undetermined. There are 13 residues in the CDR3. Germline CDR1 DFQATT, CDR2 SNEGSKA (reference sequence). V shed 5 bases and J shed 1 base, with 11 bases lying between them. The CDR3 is CSAESPTNTEAFF. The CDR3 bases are TGCAGTGCTGAGTCTCCGACGAACACTGAAGCTTTCTTT.

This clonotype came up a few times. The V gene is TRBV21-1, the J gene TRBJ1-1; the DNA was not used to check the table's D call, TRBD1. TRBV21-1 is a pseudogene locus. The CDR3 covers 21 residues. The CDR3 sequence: CASSKQIDRLYRTASNTEAFF. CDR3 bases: TGTGCCAGCAGCAAACAAATCGATCGACTGTACAGGACCGCGAGCAACACTGAAGCTTTCTTT.

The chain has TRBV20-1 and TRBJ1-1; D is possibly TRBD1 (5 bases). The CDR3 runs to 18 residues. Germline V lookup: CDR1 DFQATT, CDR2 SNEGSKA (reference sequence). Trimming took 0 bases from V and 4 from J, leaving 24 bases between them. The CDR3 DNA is TGCAGTGCTAGAGATTTTCAGGGCGGGGTGGGTAAGGCCACTGAAGCTTTCTTT. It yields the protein CSARDFQGGVGKATEAFF.

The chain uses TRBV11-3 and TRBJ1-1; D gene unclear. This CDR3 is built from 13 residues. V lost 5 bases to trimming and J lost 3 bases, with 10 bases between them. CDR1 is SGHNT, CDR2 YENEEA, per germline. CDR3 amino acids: CASSRQPYTEAFF. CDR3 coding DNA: TGTGCCAGCAGCCGTCAACCGTACACTGAAGCTTTCTTT.

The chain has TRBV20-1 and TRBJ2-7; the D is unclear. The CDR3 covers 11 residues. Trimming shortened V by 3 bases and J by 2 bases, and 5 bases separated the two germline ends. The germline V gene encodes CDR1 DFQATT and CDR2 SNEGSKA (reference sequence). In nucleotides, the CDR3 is TGCAGTGCTAGCCCAGCCTACGAGCAGTACTTC. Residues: CSASPAYEQYF.

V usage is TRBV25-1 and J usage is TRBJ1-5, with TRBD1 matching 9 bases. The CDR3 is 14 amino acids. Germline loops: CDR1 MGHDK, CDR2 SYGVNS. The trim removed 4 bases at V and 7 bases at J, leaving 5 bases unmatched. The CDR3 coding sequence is TGTGCCAGCAGTGCGACAGGGGGTACCCAGCCCCAGCATTTT. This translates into CASSATGGTQPQHF. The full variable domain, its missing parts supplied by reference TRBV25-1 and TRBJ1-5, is EADIYQTPRYLVIGTGKKITLECSQTMGHDKMYWYQQDPGMELHLIHYSYGVNSTEKGDLSSESTVSRIRTEHFPLTLESARPSHTSQYLCASSATGGTQPQHFGDGTRLSIL.

The CDR3 DNA reads TGTGCCAGCAGCTTGGGGGGGCAAGAGACCCAGTACTTC. Protein product: CASSLGGQETQYF. The chain combines TRBV5-4 with TRBJ2-5; D assignment may be TRBD1 or TRBD2 (5 bases each). The V end lost 0 bases, the J end lost 2 bases, and 5 bases lay between the germline ends. Looked up from germline, CDR1 is SGHNT and CDR2 is YYREEE (reference sequence). CDR3 size: 13 residues.

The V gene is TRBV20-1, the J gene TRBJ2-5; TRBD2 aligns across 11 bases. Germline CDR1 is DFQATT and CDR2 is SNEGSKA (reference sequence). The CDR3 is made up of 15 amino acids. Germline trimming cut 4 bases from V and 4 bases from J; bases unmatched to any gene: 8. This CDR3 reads CSANPIAGGPETQYF. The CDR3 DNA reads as TGCAGTGCTAACCCTATAGCGGGAGGGCCAGAGACCCAGTACTTC.

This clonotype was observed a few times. CDR3 coding DNA: TGTGCCAGCAGTGATGAGCTACAGCCCCAGCATTTT. It encodes CASSDELQPQHF. The chain has TRBV2 and TRBJ1-5; D is uncertain. This CDR3 region has 12 residues. Germline CDR1 and CDR2: SNHLY and FYNNEI. Trimming took 3 bases from V and 7 from J, leaving 7 bases between them.

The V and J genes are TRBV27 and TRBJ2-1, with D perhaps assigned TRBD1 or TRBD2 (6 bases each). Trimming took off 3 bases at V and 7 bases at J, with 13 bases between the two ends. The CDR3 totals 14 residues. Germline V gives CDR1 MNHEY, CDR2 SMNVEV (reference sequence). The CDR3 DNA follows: TGTGCCAGCAGTTTTTCCGGGGGCCTAAATGAGCAGTTCTTC. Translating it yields CASSFSGGLNEQFF.

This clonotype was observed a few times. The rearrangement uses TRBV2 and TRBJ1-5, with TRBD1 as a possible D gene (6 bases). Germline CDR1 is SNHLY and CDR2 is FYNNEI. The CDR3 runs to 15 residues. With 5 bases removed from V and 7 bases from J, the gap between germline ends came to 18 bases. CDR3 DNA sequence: TGTGCCAGCAGTATAACATGGGGGGCTGACCAGCCCCAGCATTTT. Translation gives CASSITWGADQPQHF.

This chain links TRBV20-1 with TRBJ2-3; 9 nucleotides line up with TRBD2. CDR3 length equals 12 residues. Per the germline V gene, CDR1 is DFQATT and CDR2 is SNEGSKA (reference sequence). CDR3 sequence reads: CCWTSDTDTQYF. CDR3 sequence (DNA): TGCTGCTGGACTAGCGACACAGATACGCAGTATTTT.

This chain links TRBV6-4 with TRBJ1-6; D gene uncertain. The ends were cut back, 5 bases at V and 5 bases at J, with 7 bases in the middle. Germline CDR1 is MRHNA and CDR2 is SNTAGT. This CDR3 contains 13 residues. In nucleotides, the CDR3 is TGTGCCAGCAGTCGGGAGAATAATTCACCCCTCCACTTT. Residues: CASSRENNSPLHF.

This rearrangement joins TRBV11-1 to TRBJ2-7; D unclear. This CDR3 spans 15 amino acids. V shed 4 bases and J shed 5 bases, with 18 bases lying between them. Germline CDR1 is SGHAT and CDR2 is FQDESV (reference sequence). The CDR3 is CASSSMGIIVNEQYF. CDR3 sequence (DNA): TGTGCCAGCAGCTCTATGGGGATTATCGTAAACGAGCAGTACTTC.

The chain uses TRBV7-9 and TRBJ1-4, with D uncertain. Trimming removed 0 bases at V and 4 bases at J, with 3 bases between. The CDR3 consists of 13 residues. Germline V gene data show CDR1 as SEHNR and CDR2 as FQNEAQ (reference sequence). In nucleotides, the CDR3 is TGTGCCAGCAGCTTAGCGGATAATGAAAAACTGTTTTTT. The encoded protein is CASSLADNEKLFF.

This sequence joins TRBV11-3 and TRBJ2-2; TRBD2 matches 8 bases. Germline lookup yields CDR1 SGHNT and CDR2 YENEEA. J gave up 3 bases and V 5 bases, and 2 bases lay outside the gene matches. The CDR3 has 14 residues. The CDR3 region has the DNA TGTGCCAGCAGCCGCGGGGGGTACACCGGGGAGCTGTTTTTT. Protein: CASSRGGYTGELFF.

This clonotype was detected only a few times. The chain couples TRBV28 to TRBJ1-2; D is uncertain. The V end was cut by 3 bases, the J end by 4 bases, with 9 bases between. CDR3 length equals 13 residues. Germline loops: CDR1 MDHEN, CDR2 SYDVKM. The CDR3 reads CASSLLGGYGYTF. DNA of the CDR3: TGTGCCAGCAGTTTGCTGGGCGGCTATGGCTACACCTTC.

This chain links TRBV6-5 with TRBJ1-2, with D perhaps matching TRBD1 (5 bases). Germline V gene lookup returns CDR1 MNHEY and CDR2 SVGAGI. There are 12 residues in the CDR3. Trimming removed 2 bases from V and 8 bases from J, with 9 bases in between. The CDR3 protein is CASSYGGHGYTF. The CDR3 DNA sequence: TGTGCCAGCAGTTACGGGGGTCACGGCTACACCTTC.

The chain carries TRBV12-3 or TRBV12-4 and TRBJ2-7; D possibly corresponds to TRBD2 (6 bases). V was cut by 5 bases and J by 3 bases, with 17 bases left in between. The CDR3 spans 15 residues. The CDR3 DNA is TGTGCCAGCAGTCCCCGATCCTCCGGGGGCTACGAGCAGTACTTC. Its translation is CASSPRSSGGYEQYF.